This entry is about one T cell receptor beta chain. Its specificity is not known. V shed 0 bases and J shed 10 bases, with 7 bases lying between them. Germline CDR1 reads MGHRA; CDR2 reads YSYEKL. This CDR3 is built from 13 residues. The method was immunoSEQ multiplex PCR; TCRdb's version includes in-frame clones alone and lacks a portion of them. Among around 99,000 clones listed, about 92% were seen once. This specimen belongs to a study of graft-versus-host responses after intestinal transplantation. Study information: Recipients underwent multivisceral, liver-intestinal, or isolated intestinal transplants. Among the recipients, all got anti-thymocyte globulin induction and then tacrolimus and steroids for about 3 years.

The chain uses TRBV4-1 and TRBJ1-6; D unresolved. The receptor's source is a human donor who received an intestinal transplant. The sample here was unstimulated CD8+ T cells sorted from spleen or lymph node cells, taken before intestinal transplant. The CDR3 nucleotides are TGCGCCAGCAGCCAAGATGTAACATCACCCCTCCACTTT. It codes for CASSQDVTSPLHF.